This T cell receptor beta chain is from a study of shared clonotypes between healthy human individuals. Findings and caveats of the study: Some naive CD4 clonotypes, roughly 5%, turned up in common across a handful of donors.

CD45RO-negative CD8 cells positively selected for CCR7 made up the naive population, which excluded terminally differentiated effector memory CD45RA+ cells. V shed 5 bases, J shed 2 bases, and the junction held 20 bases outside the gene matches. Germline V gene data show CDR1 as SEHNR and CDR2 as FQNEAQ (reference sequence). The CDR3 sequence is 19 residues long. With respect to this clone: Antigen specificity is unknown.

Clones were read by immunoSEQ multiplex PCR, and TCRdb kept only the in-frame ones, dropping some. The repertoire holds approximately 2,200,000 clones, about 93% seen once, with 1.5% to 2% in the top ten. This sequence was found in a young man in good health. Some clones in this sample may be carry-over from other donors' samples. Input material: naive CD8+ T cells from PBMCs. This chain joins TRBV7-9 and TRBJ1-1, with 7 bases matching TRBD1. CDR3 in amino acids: CASSPISQGTQTFNTEAFF. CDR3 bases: TGTGCCAGCAGCCCTATATCACAGGGGACTCAAACCTTCAACACTGAAGCTTTCTTT.